The 15 T cell receptor beta chains listed next were all sequenced from one sample in a study of blood T cell repertoires in COVID-19. Assay: immunoSEQ multiplex PCR; the TCRdb copy retains only in-frame clones and omits some. The table includes tens of thousands of clones, roughly nine tenths detected once. Sequencing used peripheral blood. The receptors derive from a middle-aged man with COVID-19, enrolled during active disease.

CDR3 loop: CASSLLASDTQYF. CDR3 coding DNA: TGTGCCAGCAGCTTACTAGCTTCAGATACGCAGTATTTT. This chain joins TRBV13 and TRBJ2-3; the D gene is possibly TRBD2 (5 bases). The CDR3 has 13 amino acids. Trimming removed 2 bases at V and 4 bases at J, with 7 bases between. The germline gives CDR1 PRHDT, CDR2 FYEKMQ (reference sequence).

This clone turned up a few times. The chain employs TRBV20-1 and TRBJ2-3; 8 bases align to TRBD2. The trim removed 3 bases at V and 4 bases at J, leaving 9 bases unmatched. There are 15 residues in the CDR3. CDR1 is DFQATT and CDR2 is SNEGSKA in the germline V gene (reference sequence). The CDR3 coding sequence is TGCAGTGCTAGTGGTAGTAGCGGGGTGGCAGATACGCAGTATTTT. Its protein product is CSASGSSGVADTQYF.

The V and J genes are TRBV5-1 and TRBJ2-5; D is perhaps TRBD1 (6 bases). The CDR3 totals 14 residues. The germline CDR1 and CDR2 sequences are SGHRS and YFSETQ. Trimming pared 0 bases from V and 3 bases from J, leaving 9 bases between. The CDR3 here is CASSLGQVKETQYF. The DNA of the CDR3 is TGCGCCAGCAGCTTGGGACAGGTAAAAGAGACCCAGTACTTC.

The rearrangement uses TRBV9 and TRBJ2-1, with D unresolved. Trimming pared 0 bases from V and 1 base from J, leaving 5 bases between. CDR1 is SGDLS and CDR2 is YYNGEE in the germline V gene. CDR3 length: 14 residues. For the CDR3, the DNA is TGTGCCAGCAGCGTAGTCGGGTCCTACAATGAGCAGTTCTTC. It is translated as CASSVVGSYNEQFF. Complete variable domain (other parts from reference TRBV9 and TRBJ2-1): DSGVTQTPKHLITATGQRVTLRCSPRSGDLSVYWYQQSLDQGLQFLIQYYNGEERAKGNILERFSAQQFPDLHSELNLSSLELGDSALYFCASSVVGSYNEQFFGPGTRLTVL.

The rearrangement uses TRBV7-9 and TRBJ1-1; D is undetermined. Germline V CDR1 and CDR2: SEHNR, FQNEAQ (reference sequence). The CDR3 totals 14 residues. Deletions cut 5 bases from V and 5 bases from J, with 15 bases between. CDR3 region: CASSLTVGGTEAFF. The CDR3 DNA reads TGTGCCAGCAGCCTTACAGTAGGTGGAACTGAAGCTTTCTTT.

The chain combines TRBV20-1 with TRBJ2-7; TRBD1 matches 8 bases. The CDR3 loop spans 14 amino acids. V dropped 6 bases and J dropped 1; count of bases not matched to a gene: 8. Germline loops: CDR1 DFQATT, CDR2 SNEGSKA (reference sequence). CDR3 nucleotides: TGCAGTGCCAGTAGACAGGGGTGGTCCTACGAGCAGTACTTC. Translation: CSASRQGWSYEQYF.

The chain recombines TRBV5-5 with TRBJ1-5, with 10 bases matching TRBD1. Germline V lookup: CDR1 SGHKS, CDR2 YYEKEE (reference sequence). This CDR3 spans 17 amino acids. Trimming cost V 0 bases and J 4 bases; bases outside gene matches: 7. The CDR3 loop reads CASSLALTGGANQPQHF. The CDR3 nucleotides read TGTGCCAGCAGCTTGGCCTTGACAGGGGGCGCGAATCAGCCCCAGCATTTT.

The J gene is TRBJ2-6, the V gene TRBV5-4; 8 bases agree with TRBD1. The V gene end was trimmed by 4 bases and the J gene end by 0 bases; junction bases not matched to a gene: 12. Germline V gives CDR1 SGHNT, CDR2 YYREEE (reference sequence). This CDR3 has 19 amino acids. The CDR3 DNA sequence: TGTGCCAGCAGCCATCCCTCGGGACAGGCGAGCTCTGGGGCCAACGTCCTGACTTTC. Amino acids: CASSHPSGQASSGANVLTF.

This chain uses TRBV6-1 with TRBJ1-1; D possibly corresponds to TRBD1 (6 bases). The germline V gene encodes CDR1 MNHNS and CDR2 SASEGT. Deletions cut 1 base from V and 5 bases from J, with 14 bases between. The CDR3 has 15 residues. This CDR3 reads CASSEEDRKRTEAFF. The CDR3 nucleotides are TGTGCCAGCAGTGAAGAGGACAGAAAGAGGACTGAAGCTTTCTTT.

This clone has just one count. This chain uses TRBV3-1 (or the pseudogene TRBV3-2) with TRBJ2-2; TRBD2 matches 11 bases. J lost 7 bases, V lost 0 bases, and 4 bases had no gene match. The CDR3 runs 16 residues. Germline CDR1 reads LGHDT; CDR2 reads YNNKEL (reference sequence). The CDR3 DNA sequence: TGTGCCAGCAGCCAAGAGAGTAGCGGGGGGGTCGGGGAGCTGTTTTTT. Residues: CASSQESSGGVGELFF.

V usage is TRBV9 and J usage is TRBJ2-2; TRBD1 is a possible D gene (6 bases). CDR3 length: 15 amino acids. From germline, CDR1 is SGDLS and CDR2 YYNGEE. V lost 4 bases and J 1 base, leaving 11 bases between the germline ends. CDR3 bases: TGTGCCAGCAGCTGGACAGCGATGAACACCGGGGAGCTGTTTTTT. This sequence encodes CASSWTAMNTGELFF.

The chain employs TRBV11-2 and TRBJ2-7, with D maybe TRBD1 (5 bases). The V end was cut by 5 bases, the J end by 6 bases, with 14 bases between. The CDR3 covers 13 residues. The germline V gene encodes CDR1 SGHAT and CDR2 FQNNGV. The CDR3 region is CASSGQGISEQYF. The DNA for the CDR3 is TGTGCCAGCAGCGGCCAGGGTATCTCCGAGCAGTACTTC.

The genes are TRBV12-3 or TRBV12-4 and TRBJ2-5; D gene unclear. CDR3 length equals 12 residues. The germline V and J ends were trimmed by 3 bases and 2 bases, with 4 bases remaining between them. In DNA form, the CDR3 reads TGTGCCAGCAGTTTTCAGCAAGAGACCCAGTACTTC. This gives the protein CASSFQQETQYF.

V gene TRBV5-4 combines with J gene TRBJ1-2; the match to TRBD1 covers 7 bases. Germline loops: CDR1 SGHNT, CDR2 YYREEE (reference sequence). Trimming removed 2 bases from V and 5 bases from J; junction bases left unmatched: 9. This CDR3 region has 15 residues. The CDR3 is CASSFSDRRIYGYTF. DNA for the CDR3: TGTGCCAGCAGCTTTTCGGACAGGAGGATTTATGGCTACACCTTC.

The chain couples TRBV5-5 to TRBJ2-3; TRBD1 matches at 8 bases. The CDR3 covers 15 residues. Germline lookup yields CDR1 SGHKS and CDR2 YYEKEE (reference sequence). After removal of 5 bases from V and 5 bases from J, the junction contained 10 bases not matched to a gene. The CDR3 DNA sequence: TGTGCCAGCAGTACCGGCCCCAGGGGGCAAGATACGCAGTATTTT. This translates into CASSTGPRGQDTQYF.